Detailed here is one T cell receptor (beta chain). Other DNA variants within this sample encode the same CDR3. This entry comes from a study of blood T cell repertoires in COVID-19. Generated by immunoSEQ multiplex PCR, the TCRdb table keeps only in-frame clones and is missing some. The sample lists hundreds of thousands of clones; 85% to 90% were seen once. Clinical history reported by participants formed the basis on which cohorts were assigned. This CDR3 has 13 residues. The V end was cut by 6 bases, the J end by 6 bases, with 14 bases between. Germline values: CDR1 MDHEN, CDR2 SYDVKM. Sequenced material: PBMCs or T cells enriched from blood (not recorded which). This receptor was identified in a woman in her forties or fifties who had recovered from COVID-19. The chain recombines TRBV28 with TRBJ1-2, with a possible D match to TRBD1 (6 bases). The DNA for the CDR3 is TGTGCCAGCAGCCTACAGGGTCCCAATGGCTACACCTTC. This gives the protein CASSLQGPNGYTF.